Below, 5 T cell receptor beta chains from the same sample are listed, as sequenced in a study of blood T cell repertoires in COVID-19. The method was immunoSEQ multiplex PCR; TCRdb's version includes in-frame clones alone and lacks a portion of them. The sample includes some 180,000 clones, roughly 86% of them seen just once. Specimen: PBMCs or T cells enriched from blood (not recorded which). All receptors come from a woman aged 40-49 years in a cohort exposed to, infected with or recovered from COVID-19 (not recorded which).

The rearrangement joins TRBV15 to TRBJ1-6, with D perhaps TRBD1 (5 bases). The ends were cut back, 1 base at V and 9 bases at J, with 13 bases in the middle. The CDR3 runs to 15 residues. Germline loops: CDR1 LNHNV, CDR2 YYDKDF (reference sequence). This CDR3 reads CATSRGRGTGSPLHF. CDR3 in DNA: TGTGCCACCAGCAGAGGCAGAGGGACTGGTTCACCCCTCCACTTT. Variable domain in full (rest from reference TRBV15 and TRBJ1-6): DAMVIQNPRYQVTQFGKPVTLSCSQTLNHNVMYWYQQKSSQAPKLLFHYYDKDFNNEADTPDNFQSRRPNTSFCFLDIRSPGLGDTAMYLCATSRGRGTGSPLHFGNGTRLTVT.

The genes are TRBV7-9 and TRBJ2-3; D ambiguous. CDR3 size: 13 residues. Between the trimmed V and J ends, which lost 5 bases and 4 bases, there was a span of 10 bases. In germline, CDR1 is SEHNR, CDR2 FQNEAQ (reference sequence). CDR3: CASSPGVSDTQYF. CDR3 DNA: TGTGCCAGCAGCCCCGGAGTTTCAGATACGCAGTATTTT. Full variable domain (outside the CDR3, taken from reference TRBV7-9 and TRBJ2-3): DTGVSQNPRHKITKRGQNVTFRCDPISEHNRLYWYRQTLGQGPEFLTYFQNEAQLEKSRLLSDRFSAERPKGSFSTLEIQRTEQGDSAMYLCASSPGVSDTQYFGPGTRLTVL.

The chain employs TRBV6-5 and TRBJ1-1; D possibly corresponds to TRBD1 (5 bases). CDR1 is MNHEY, CDR2 SVGAGI, per germline. The V gene lost 0 bases and the J gene lost 1 base, with 6 bases spanning the gap. CDR3 length equals 14 residues. Here the CDR3 reads CASSYSGGNTEAFF. CDR3 sequence (DNA): TGTGCCAGCAGTTACTCCGGGGGGAACACTGAAGCTTTCTTT.

The V gene is TRBV6-1, the J gene TRBJ2-7, with 8 positions matching TRBD2. CDR1 and CDR2 (germline): MNHNS, SASEGT. The CDR3 is 16 amino acids. The J segment lost 1 base and the V segment lost 2 bases, leaving 7 bases of the junction unmatched. The CDR3 DNA reads as TGTGCCAGCAGTGAATTCCGCGGGGGGCCGTCCTACGAGCAGTACTTC. It encodes CASSEFRGGPSYEQYF.

The chain employs TRBV28 and TRBJ2-7; 7 bases are shared with TRBD1. Germline V gives CDR1 MDHEN, CDR2 SYDVKM. The CDR3 extends over 15 amino acids. Unmatched junction bases numbered 10, after V lost 5 bases and J lost 3 bases. The CDR3 spells CASSPLPTGNYEQYF. CDR3 bases: TGTGCCAGCAGTCCCCTCCCGACAGGGAACTACGAGCAGTACTTC. The variable domain in full, completed from reference TRBV28 and TRBJ2-7, reads DVKVTQSSRYLVKRTGEKVFLECVQDMDHENMFWYRQDPGLGLRLIYFSYDVKMKEKGDIPEGYSVSREKKERFSLILESASTNQTSMYLCASSPLPTGNYEQYFGPGTRLTVT.